This TCR beta chain was identified during a study of post-analysis software for immune sequencing data. Study conclusions and caveats: Normalized Chao1 diversity was significantly lower in multiple sclerosis patients than in controls. Comparison of patients with controls showed five TRBV segments more frequent in patients, TRBV5-6, TRBV5-1 and TRBV20-1 among them. The authors found that F measure strongly co-clustered same-batch samples.

Every TCR beta cDNA library bore unique molecular identifiers. TCRdb passed the PCR reads through MiXCR, listing each CDR3 protein once. The sample consists of about 500,000 distinct CDR3 sequences, roughly 45% of them appearing once. V was clipped by 3 bases and J by 6 bases, with 12 bases between them. CDR3 length equals 13 residues. Germline-derived CDR1 and CDR2 are DFQATT and SNEGSKA (reference sequence). This clonotype occurred a few times. Its specificity is unknown. The sequence was obtained from a girl between 5 and 17 years old with multiple sclerosis. Material: blood. The chain uses TRBV20-1 and TRBJ2-1, with TRBD2 as a possible D gene (6 bases). The CDR3 nucleotides read TGCAGTGCTAGCGGGAGACGGCTCAATGAGCAGTTCTTC. Translated: CSASGRRLNEQFF.